This T cell receptor beta chain was observed in a study of cytomegalovirus exposure and HLA in healthy donors. For the study at large: Of some 360 genotyped donors, about 81% clustered with self-reported Caucasian donors.

The CDR3 has 15 amino acids. Looked up from germline, CDR1 is SGHRS and CDR2 is YFSETQ. Between the trimmed V and J ends, which lost 1 base and 1 base, there was a span of 11 bases. Regarding the study as a whole: Some V segments (TRBV6-2 and TRBV6-3 among them) were excluded as indistinguishable. Accurate HLA-A and HLA-B prediction from TCR beta sequences was reported for most subjects. In a later analysis, at a false discovery rate of 0.05, approximately 16,000 TCR beta sequences matched HLA alleles.

In the case of this clone: Its specificity is unknown.

The PCR contained 60 Vbeta and 13 Jbeta primers. Sequenced by immunoSEQ multiplex PCR; TCRdb stores in-frame clones only, minus some. Of fewer than 150,000 clones in the sample, roughly 76% were seen once. Sequencing used PBMCs. The receptor's source is a man aged 45-65 years in good health and CMV-seropositive. The chain has TRBV5-1 and TRBJ2-5; D possibly corresponds to TRBD1 (6 bases). CDR3 nucleotides: TGCGCCAGCAGCTTGACAGGGTACCCCCAAGAGACCCAGTACTTC. It codes for CASSLTGYPQETQYF.